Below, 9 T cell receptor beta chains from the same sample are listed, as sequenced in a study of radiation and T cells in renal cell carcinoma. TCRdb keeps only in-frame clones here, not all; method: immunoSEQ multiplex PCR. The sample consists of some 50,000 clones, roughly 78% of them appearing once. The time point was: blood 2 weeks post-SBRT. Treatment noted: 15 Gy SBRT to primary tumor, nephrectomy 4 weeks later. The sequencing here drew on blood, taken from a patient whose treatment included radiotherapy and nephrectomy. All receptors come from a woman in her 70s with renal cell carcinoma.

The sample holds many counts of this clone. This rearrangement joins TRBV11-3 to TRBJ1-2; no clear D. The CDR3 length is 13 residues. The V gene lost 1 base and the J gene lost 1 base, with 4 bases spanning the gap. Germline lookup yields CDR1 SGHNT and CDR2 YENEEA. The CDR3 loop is CASSLVDNYGYTF. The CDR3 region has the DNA TGTGCCAGCAGCTTAGTTGATAACTATGGCTACACCTTC.

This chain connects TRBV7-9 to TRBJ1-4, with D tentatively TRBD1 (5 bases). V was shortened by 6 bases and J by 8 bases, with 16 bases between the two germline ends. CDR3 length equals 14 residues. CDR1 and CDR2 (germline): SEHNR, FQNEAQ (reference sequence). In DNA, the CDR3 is TGTGCCAGCAGTTACGACAGTGGCAGGGAAAAACTGTTTTTT. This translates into CASSYDSGREKLFF.

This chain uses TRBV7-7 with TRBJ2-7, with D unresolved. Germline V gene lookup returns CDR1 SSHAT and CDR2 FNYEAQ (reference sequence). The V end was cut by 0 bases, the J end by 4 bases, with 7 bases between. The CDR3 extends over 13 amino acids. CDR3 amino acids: CASSLAPAYEQYF. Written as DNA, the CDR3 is TGTGCCAGCAGCTTAGCGCCGGCTTACGAGCAGTACTTC.

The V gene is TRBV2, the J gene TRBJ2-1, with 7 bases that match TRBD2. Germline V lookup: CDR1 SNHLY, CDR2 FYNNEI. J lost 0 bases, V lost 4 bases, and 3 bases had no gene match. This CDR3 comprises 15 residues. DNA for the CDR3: TGTGCCAGCAGTGTGCGGGGGAGCTCCTACAATGAGCAGTTCTTC. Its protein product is CASSVRGSSYNEQFF.

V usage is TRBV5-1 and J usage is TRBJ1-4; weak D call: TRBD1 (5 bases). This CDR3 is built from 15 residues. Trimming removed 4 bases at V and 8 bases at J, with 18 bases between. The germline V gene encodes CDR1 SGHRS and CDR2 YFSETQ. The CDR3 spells CASSGGTPGGEKLFF. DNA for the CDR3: TGCGCCAGCAGCGGCGGGACGCCCGGCGGAGAAAAACTGTTTTTT.

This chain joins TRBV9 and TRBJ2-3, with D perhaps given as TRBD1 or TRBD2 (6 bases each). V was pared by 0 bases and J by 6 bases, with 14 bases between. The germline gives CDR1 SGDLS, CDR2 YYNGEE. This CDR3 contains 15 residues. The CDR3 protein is CASSVGGARTDTQYF. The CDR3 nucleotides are TGTGCCAGCAGCGTAGGGGGGGCCAGAACGGATACGCAGTATTTT.

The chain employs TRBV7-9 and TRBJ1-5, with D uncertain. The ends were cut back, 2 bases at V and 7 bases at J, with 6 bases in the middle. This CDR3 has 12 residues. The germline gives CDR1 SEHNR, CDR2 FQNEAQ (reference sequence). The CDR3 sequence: CASSLMGQPQHF. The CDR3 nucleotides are TGTGCCAGCAGCTTAATGGGCCAGCCCCAGCATTTT.

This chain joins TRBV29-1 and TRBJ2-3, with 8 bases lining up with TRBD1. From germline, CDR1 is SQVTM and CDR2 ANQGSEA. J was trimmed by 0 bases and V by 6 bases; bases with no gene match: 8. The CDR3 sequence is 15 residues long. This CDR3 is CSVGLTGASTDTQYF. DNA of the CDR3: TGCAGCGTGGGCCTGACAGGGGCTAGCACAGATACGCAGTATTTT.

Here the CDR3 reads CASTDSAFFFGANVLTF. CDR3 DNA sequence: TGTGCCAGCACCGACAGCGCTTTTTTCTTTGGGGCCAACGTCCTGACTTTC. The chain combines TRBV27 with TRBJ2-6; D perhaps matches TRBD1 (5 bases). The CDR3 has 17 residues. V lost 7 bases to trimming and J lost 3 bases, with 19 bases between them. CDR1 is MNHEY and CDR2 is SMNVEV in the germline V gene (reference sequence).